This T cell receptor (beta chain) was identified during a study of T cells in Graves' hyperthyroidism and ophthalmopathy. General observations from the study: The model anticipated ophthalmopathy a median about six months pre-onset.

Regions amplified from RNA transcripts were the TCR beta CDR3 regions. HTBI primers were the set used in a first-round RT-PCR of the TCR CDR3. TCRdb re-called the multiplex PCR reads with MiXCR, one entry per CDR3 protein. The sample yields about 480,000 distinct CDR3 sequences, over 13% seen once. Many counts were recorded for this clonotype. The antigen remains unidentified. The authors deemed Graves' hyperthyroidism stable absent ophthalmopathy progression within 18 months. Patients aged 18 to 65 had newly diagnosed hyperthyroidism that had lasted under 2 months. An approximately 10 ml volume of fresh peripheral blood provided the PBMCs. Germline lookup yields CDR1 SQVTM and CDR2 ANQGSEA. The CDR3 sequence is 13 residues long. Trimming removed 4 bases at V and 5 bases at J, with 14 bases between.

The receptor was derived from a woman between 18 and 29 years old with Graves' hyperthyroidism. V is TRBV29-1 and J is TRBJ2-5, with D uncertain. Material for sequencing was blood. For the CDR3, the DNA is TGCAGCGTTGTGTGGCGTACTGGGGAGACCCAGTACTTC. The encoded protein is CSVVWRTGETQYF.